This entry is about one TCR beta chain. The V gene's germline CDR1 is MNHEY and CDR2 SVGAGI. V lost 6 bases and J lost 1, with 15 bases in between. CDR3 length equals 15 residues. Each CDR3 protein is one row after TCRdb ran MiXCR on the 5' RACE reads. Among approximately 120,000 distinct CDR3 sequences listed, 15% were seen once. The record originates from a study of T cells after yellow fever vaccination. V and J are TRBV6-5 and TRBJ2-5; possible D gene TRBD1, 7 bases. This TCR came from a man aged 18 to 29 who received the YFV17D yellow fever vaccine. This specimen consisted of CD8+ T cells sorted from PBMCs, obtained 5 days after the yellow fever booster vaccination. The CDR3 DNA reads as TGTGCCAGCAGGGAGGGGGCGACTACCCAAGAGACCCAGTACTTC. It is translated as CASREGATTQETQYF.